The source of this TCR beta chain is a study of tumor-infiltrating lymphocytes in localized non-small cell lung cancer. The CDR3 sequence is 12 residues long. Trimming shortened V by 5 bases and J by 6 bases, and 8 bases separated the two germline ends. Germline V gives CDR1 SEHNR, CDR2 FQNEAQ (reference sequence). About this clone itself: Antigen unknown.

Whole-study findings and limits: Compared with uninvolved lung, tumors showed higher T cell infiltration by TCRbeta sequencing.

Measured with immunoSEQ multiplex PCR; TCRdb has only the in-frame clones, and not every one. The sample lists about 15,000 clones, 60% to 80% occurring once. The origin of this receptor is a human donor with non-small cell lung cancer. Sequencing was carried out using lung tumor tissue. This chain links TRBV7-9 with TRBJ2-1; D uncertain. The DNA for the CDR3 is TGTGCCAGCAGCCCCGACTTCAATGAGCAGTTCTTC. Amino acids: CASSPDFNEQFF.